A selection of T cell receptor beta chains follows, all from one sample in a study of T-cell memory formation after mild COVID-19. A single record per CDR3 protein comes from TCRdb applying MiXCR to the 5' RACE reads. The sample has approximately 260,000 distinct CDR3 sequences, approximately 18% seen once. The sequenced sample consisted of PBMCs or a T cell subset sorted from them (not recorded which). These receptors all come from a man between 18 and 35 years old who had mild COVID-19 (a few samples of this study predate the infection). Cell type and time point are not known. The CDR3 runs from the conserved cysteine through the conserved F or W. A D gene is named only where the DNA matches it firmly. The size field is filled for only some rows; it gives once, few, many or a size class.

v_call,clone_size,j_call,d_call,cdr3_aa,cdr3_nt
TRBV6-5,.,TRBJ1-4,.,CASSYSHGNEKLFF,TGTGCCAGCAGTTACTCGCATGGAAACGAAAAACTGTTTTTT
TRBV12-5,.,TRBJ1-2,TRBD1,CASALRTGQTNYGYTF,TGTGCTAGTGCCCTCCGGACGGGACAGACTAACTATGGCTACACCTTC
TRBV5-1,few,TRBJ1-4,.,CASSLTRVRMNEKLFF,TGCGCCAGCAGCTTGACCAGGGTGAGGATGAATGAAAAACTGTTTTTT
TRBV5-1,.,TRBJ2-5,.,CASSLGAVQETQYF,TGCGCCAGCAGCTTGGGCGCAGTCCAAGAGACCCAGTACTTC
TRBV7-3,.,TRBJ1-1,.,CASSLTPLVGGGTEAFF,TGTGCCAGCAGCTTAACCCCCCTTGTCGGGGGAGGCACTGAAGCTTTCTTT
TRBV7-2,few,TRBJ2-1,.,CASSPKVRGRSYNEQFF,TGTGCCAGCAGCCCTAAGGTGCGGGGGCGCTCCTACAATGAGCAGTTCTTC
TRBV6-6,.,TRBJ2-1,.,CASSFTGYNEQFF,TGTGCCAGCAGCTTTACAGGTTACAATGAGCAGTTCTTC
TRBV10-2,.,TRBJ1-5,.,CASSGALGQPQHF,TGCGCCAGCAGTGGCGCCCTTGGGCAGCCCCAGCATTTT
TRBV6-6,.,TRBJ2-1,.,CASSYLVSPNEQFF,TGTGCCAGCAGTTACCTCGTCAGCCCGAATGAGCAGTTCTTC
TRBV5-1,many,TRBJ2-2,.,CASHVNTNTGELFF,TGCGCCAGCCACGTGAACACCAACACCGGGGAGCTGTTTTTT
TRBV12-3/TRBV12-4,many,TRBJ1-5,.,CASSLMDRNQPQHF,TGTGCCAGCAGTTTAATGGATCGCAATCAGCCCCAGCATTTT
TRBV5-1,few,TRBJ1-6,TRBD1,CASSLPEQGYNSPLHF,TGCGCCAGCAGCTTGCCTGAACAGGGGTACAATTCACCCCTCCACTTT
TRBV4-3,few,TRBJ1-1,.,CASSQDPGDTEAFF,TGCGCCAGCAGCCAAGATCCGGGAGACACTGAAGCTTTCTTT
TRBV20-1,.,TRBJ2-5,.,CSARSYQAGETQYF,TGCAGTGCTAGATCGTACCAAGCAGGGGAGACCCAGTACTTC
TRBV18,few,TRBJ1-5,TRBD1,CASSGTGENQPQHF,TGTGCCAGCTCAGGGACAGGGGAGAATCAGCCCCAGCATTTT
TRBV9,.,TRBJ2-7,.,CASSVSGLTYEQYF,TGTGCCAGCAGCGTGTCTGGGCTAACCTACGAGCAGTACTTC
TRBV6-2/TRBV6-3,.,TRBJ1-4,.,CASSYVGRIGEKLFF,TGTGCCAGCAGTTACGTCGGGCGAATAGGAGAAAAACTGTTTTTT
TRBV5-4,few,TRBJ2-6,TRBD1,CASSPGDRVNGANVLTF,TGTGCCAGCAGCCCGGGGGACAGGGTAAATGGGGCCAACGTCCTGACTTTC
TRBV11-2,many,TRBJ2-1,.,CASSRNGPDEQFF,TGTGCCAGCAGCCGTAACGGACCCGATGAGCAGTTCTTC
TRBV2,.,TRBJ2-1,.,CASTSGEIYNEQFF,TGTGCCAGCACCTCCGGAGAAATCTACAATGAGCAGTTCTTC
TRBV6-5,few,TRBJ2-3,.,CASSYVGDTQYF,TGTGCCAGCAGTTATGTGGGAGATACGCAGTATTTT
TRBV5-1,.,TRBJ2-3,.,CASRLPAKMSDTQYF,TGCGCCAGCCGCCTGCCGGCGAAGATGTCAGATACGCAGTATTTT
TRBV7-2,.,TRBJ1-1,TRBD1,CASSLETGVAAFF,TGTGCCAGCAGCTTAGAGACAGGGGTTGCAGCTTTCTTT
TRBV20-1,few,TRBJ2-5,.,CRIRAGETQYF,TGCAGAATCAGGGCGGGGGAGACCCAGTACTTC
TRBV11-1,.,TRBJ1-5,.,CASSLGSGGPNQPQHF,TGTGCCAGCAGCTTAGGGTCTGGCGGCCCCAATCAGCCCCAGCATTTT
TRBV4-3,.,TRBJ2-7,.,CASSQDWRESYEQYF,TGCGCCAGCAGCCAAGATTGGAGGGAGTCCTACGAGCAGTACTTC
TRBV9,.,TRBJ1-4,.,CASSLGTRQNEKLFF,TGTGCCAGCAGCCTAGGGACACGCCAAAATGAAAAACTGTTTTTT
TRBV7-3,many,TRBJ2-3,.,CASSLIGGLTDTQYF,TGTGCCAGCAGCTTGATCGGGGGCCTCACAGATACGCAGTATTTT
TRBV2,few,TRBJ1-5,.,CASSEGGQPQHF,TGTGCCAGCAGTGAAGGTGGGCAGCCCCAGCATTTT
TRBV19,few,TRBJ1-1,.,CASSRHLNTEAFF,TGTGCCAGTAGTAGGCACCTGAACACTGAAGCTTTCTTT
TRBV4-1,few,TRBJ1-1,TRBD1,CASSHSKSEGASAFF,TGCGCCAGCAGCCACTCCAAAAGCGAGGGGGCGTCGGCTTTCTTT
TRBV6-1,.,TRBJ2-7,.,CASRENSFYEQYF,TGTGCCAGCAGGGAAAACAGTTTCTACGAGCAGTACTTC
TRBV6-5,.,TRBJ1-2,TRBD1,CASRGQGDYGYTF,TGTGCCAGCAGGGGACAGGGGGACTATGGCTACACCTTC
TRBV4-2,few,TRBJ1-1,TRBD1,CASSHNTGGGTEAFF,TGTGCCAGCAGCCATAATACAGGGGGGGGAACTGAAGCTTTCTTT
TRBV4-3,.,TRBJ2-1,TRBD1,CASSQAGGPPLGQFF,TGCGCCAGCAGCCAAGCAGGGGGCCCTCCGTTAGGGCAGTTCTTC
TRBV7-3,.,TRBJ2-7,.,CASSQGEFHEQYF,TGTGCCAGCAGTCAAGGGGAATTCCACGAGCAGTACTTC
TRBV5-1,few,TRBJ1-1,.,CASSLRGREAFF,TGCGCCAGCAGCTTGAGAGGGCGTGAAGCTTTCTTT
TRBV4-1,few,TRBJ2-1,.,CASSLPRGHEQFF,TGCGCCAGCAGCCTCCCCCGTGGCCATGAGCAGTTCTTC
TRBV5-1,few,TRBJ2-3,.,CASRPGQITDTQYF,TGCGCCAGCAGACCGGGGCAGATCACAGATACGCAGTATTTT
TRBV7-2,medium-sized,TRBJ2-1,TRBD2,CASSLEHPWTSGGGFLDEQFF,TGTGCCAGCAGCTTAGAACACCCTTGGACTAGCGGGGGGGGTTTTCTCGATGAGCAGTTCTTC
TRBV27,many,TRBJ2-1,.,CASSQGSRVNEQFF,TGTGCCAGCAGTCAGGGGAGTAGAGTCAATGAGCAGTTCTTC
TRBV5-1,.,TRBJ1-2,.,CASSLSGAGGYTF,TGCGCCAGCAGCTTGTCAGGGGCGGGTGGCTACACCTTC
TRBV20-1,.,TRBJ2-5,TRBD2,CSASRSGGGLETQYF,TGCAGTGCTAGCCGTAGCGGGGGAGGTTTAGAGACCCAGTACTTC
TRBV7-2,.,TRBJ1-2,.,CASSPPWVGYTF,TGTGCCAGCAGCCCTCCCTGGGTGGGCTACACCTTC